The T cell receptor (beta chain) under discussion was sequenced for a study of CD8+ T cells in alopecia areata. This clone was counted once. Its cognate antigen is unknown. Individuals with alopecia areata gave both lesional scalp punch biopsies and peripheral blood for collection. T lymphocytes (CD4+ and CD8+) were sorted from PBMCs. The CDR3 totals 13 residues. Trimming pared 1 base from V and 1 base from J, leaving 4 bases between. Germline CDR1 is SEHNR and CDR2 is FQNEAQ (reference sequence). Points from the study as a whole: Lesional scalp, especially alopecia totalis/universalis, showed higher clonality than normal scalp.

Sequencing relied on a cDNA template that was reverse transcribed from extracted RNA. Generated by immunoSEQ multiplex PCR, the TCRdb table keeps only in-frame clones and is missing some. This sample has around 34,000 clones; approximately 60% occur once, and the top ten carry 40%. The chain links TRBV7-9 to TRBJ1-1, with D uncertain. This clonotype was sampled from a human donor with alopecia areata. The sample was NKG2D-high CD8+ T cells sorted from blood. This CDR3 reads CASSLERNTEAFF. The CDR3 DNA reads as TGTGCCAGCAGCTTAGAACGGAACACTGAAGCTTTCTTT.